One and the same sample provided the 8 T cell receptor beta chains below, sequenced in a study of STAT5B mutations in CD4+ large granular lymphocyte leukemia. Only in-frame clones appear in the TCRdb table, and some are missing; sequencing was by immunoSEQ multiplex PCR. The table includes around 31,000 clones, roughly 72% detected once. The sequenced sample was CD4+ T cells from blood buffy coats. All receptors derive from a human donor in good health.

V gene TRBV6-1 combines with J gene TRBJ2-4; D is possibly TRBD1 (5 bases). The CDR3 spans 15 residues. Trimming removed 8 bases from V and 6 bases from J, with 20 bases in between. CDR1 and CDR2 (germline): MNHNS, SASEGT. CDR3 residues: CASLMDGAAGNIQYF. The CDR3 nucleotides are TGTGCCAGCTTGATGGATGGGGCAGCAGGAAACATTCAGTACTTC.

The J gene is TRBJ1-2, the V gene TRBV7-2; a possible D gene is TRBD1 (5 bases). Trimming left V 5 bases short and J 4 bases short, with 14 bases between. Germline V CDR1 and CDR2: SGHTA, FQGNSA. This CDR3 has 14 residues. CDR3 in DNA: TGTGCCAGCAGCCCGAGTGGGGCGACCTATGGCTACACCTTC. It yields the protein CASSPSGATYGYTF. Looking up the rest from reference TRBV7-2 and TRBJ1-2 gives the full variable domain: GAGVSQSPSNKVTEKGKDVELRCDPISGHTALYWYRQSLGQGLEFLIYFQGNSAPDKSGLPSDRFSAERTGGSVSTLTIQRTQQEDSAVYLCASSPSGATYGYTFGSGTRLTVV.

The CDR3 nucleotides are TGTGCCAGCAGCTTACAACTACGGGGGGGCGGGGAGCTGTTTTTT. Amino acids: CASSLQLRGGGELFF. The rearrangement uses TRBV7-2 and TRBJ2-2; TRBD2 agrees at 8 bases. Germline CDR1 reads SGHTA; CDR2 reads FQGNSA. Losses at the gene ends were 2 bases for V and 7 bases for J; bases not matched to a gene: 6. The CDR3 contains 15 residues.

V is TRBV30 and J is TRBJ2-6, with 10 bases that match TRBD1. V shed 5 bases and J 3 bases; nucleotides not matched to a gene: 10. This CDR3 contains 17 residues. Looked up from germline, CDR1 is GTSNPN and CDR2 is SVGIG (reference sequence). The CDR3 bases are TGTGCCTGGGGACAGGGGGTCGGGATGGATGGGGCCAACGTCCTGACTTTC. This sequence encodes CAWGQGVGMDGANVLTF.

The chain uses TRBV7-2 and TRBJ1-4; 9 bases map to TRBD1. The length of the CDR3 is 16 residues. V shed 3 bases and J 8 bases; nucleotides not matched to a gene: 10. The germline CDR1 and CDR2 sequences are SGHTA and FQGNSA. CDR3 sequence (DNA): TGTGCCAGCAGCTTTAACACAGGGGGCCTCGGAGAAAAACTGTTTTTT. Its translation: CASSFNTGGLGEKLFF.

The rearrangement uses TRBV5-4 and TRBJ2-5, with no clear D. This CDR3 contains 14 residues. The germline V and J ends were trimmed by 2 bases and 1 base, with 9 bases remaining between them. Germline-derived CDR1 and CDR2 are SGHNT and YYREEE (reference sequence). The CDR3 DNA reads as TGTGCCAGCAGCTTCAACTGGCGCCAAGAGACCCAGTACTTC. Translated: CASSFNWRQETQYF.

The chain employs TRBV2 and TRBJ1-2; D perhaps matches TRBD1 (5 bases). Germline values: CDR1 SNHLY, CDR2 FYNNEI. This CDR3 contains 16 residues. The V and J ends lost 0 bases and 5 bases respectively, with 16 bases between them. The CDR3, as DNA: TGTGCCAGCAGTGAAGCGCGACAGCCCCTGAGGTATGGCTACACCTTC. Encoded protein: CASSEARQPLRYGYTF.

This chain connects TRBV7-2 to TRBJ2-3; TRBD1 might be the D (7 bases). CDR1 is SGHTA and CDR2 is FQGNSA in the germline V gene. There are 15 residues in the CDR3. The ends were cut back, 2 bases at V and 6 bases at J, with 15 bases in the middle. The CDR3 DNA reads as TGTGCCAGCAGCTTAATAGGGGGGACAGCCGATACGCAGTATTTT. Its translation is CASSLIGGTADTQYF. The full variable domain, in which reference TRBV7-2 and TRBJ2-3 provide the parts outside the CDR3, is GAGVSQSPSNKVTEKGKDVELRCDPISGHTALYWYRQSLGQGLEFLIYFQGNSAPDKSGLPSDRFSAERTGGSVSTLTIQRTQQEDSAVYLCASSLIGGTADTQYFGPGTRLTVL.